These 10 T cell receptor beta chains came from one sample sequenced in a study of cytomegalovirus exposure and HLA in healthy donors. Amplification used 60 Vbeta primers and 13 Jbeta primers. Only in-frame clones appear in the TCRdb table, and some are missing; sequencing was by immunoSEQ multiplex PCR. The repertoire has around 110,000 clones, around 80% of them found once; the top ten carry roughly 3%. The specimen was PBMCs. The receptors come from a man aged 25 to 40 in good health and CMV-seropositive.

The J gene is TRBJ1-2, the V gene TRBV2; a weak D match, TRBD1 (5 bases). Between the trimmed V and J ends, which lost 6 bases and 5 bases, there was a span of 16 bases. Germline CDR1 is SNHLY and CDR2 is FYNNEI. This CDR3 has 14 amino acids. CDR3 coding DNA: TGTGCCAGCAGAAGAGGCTGGGGCACTTATGGCTACACCTTC. This encodes CASRRGWGTYGYTF.

The chain links TRBV7-8 to TRBJ1-1, with 8 bases matching TRBD1. Germline V gene lookup returns CDR1 SGHVS and CDR2 FQNEAQ. The CDR3 spans 17 residues. The V segment lost 1 base and the J segment 1 base; nucleotides outside the gene matches: 8. The CDR3: CASSLELTGAWNTEAFF. CDR3 bases: TGTGCCAGCAGCTTAGAGTTGACAGGGGCCTGGAACACTGAAGCTTTCTTT.

A few counts support this clone. This chain connects TRBV11-2 to TRBJ1-2; the D gene is possibly TRBD1 (5 bases). This CDR3 has 14 amino acids. V lost 5 bases and J lost 4, with 14 bases in between. Germline V gene lookup returns CDR1 SGHAT and CDR2 FQNNGV. CDR3 DNA sequence: TGTGCCAGCAGCCCCACGCTCGGGGGCTATGGCTACACCTTC. This encodes CASSPTLGGYGYTF. Full variable domain (remainder filled in from reference TRBV11-2 and TRBJ1-2): EAGVAQSPRYKIIEKRQSVAFWCNPISGHATLYWYQQILGQGPKLLIQFQNNGVVDDSQLPKDRFSAERLKGVDSTLKIQPAKLEDSAVYLCASSPTLGGYGYTFGSGTRLTVV.

This clone was observed a handful of times. V gene TRBV7-9 combines with J gene TRBJ1-1; D may be TRBD1 (5 bases). V lost 5 bases to trimming and J lost 4 bases, with 17 bases between them. The germline gives CDR1 SEHNR, CDR2 FQNEAQ (reference sequence). The CDR3 has 15 amino acids. The CDR3 DNA reads as TGTGCCAGCAGCCCCCCAGGGTTCCCGGGCACTGAAGCTTTCTTT. Protein sequence: CASSPPGFPGTEAFF.

The chain employs TRBV5-4 and TRBJ2-1; the D gene is possibly TRBD1 (6 bases). The CDR3 is 13 amino acids. Germline lookup yields CDR1 SGHNT and CDR2 YYREEE (reference sequence). The V gene lost 6 bases and the J gene lost 4 bases, with 11 bases spanning the gap. CDR3 nucleotide sequence: TGTGCCAGCACCAACACAGGGTACAATGAGCAGTTCTTC. It is translated as CASTNTGYNEQFF.

A single count supports this clone. The chain links TRBV9 to TRBJ1-2; 10 bases line up with TRBD1. Germline V lookup: CDR1 SGDLS, CDR2 YYNGEE. The CDR3 is 15 amino acids. Trimming removed 2 bases from V and 4 bases from J; junction bases left unmatched: 5. The CDR3 sequence is CASSVDRGLGYGYTF. The CDR3 DNA sequence: TGTGCCAGCAGCGTCGACAGGGGGCTGGGCTATGGCTACACCTTC.

This rearrangement joins TRBV6-4 to TRBJ1-6; tentatively, D is TRBD1 (5 bases). The CDR3 is 15 amino acids. CDR1 is MRHNA, CDR2 SNTAGT, per germline. V lost 2 bases, J lost 10 bases, and 15 bases lay in between. The CDR3 region is CASSDGAGLGSPLHF. CDR3 in DNA: TGTGCCAGCAGTGACGGGGCAGGCCTAGGGTCACCCCTCCACTTT.

V usage is TRBV19 and J usage is TRBJ1-1, with 9 bases aligning to TRBD1. Germline V gene lookup returns CDR1 LNHDA and CDR2 SQIVND (reference sequence). The CDR3 totals 18 residues. V shed 1 base and J 4 bases; nucleotides not matched to a gene: 13. CDR3 protein: CASSIGRTGARSGTEAFF. For the CDR3, the DNA is TGTGCCAGTAGTATAGGAAGGACAGGGGCCAGATCGGGCACTGAAGCTTTCTTT.

V and J are TRBV5-5 and TRBJ2-1; 7 bases map to TRBD2. V dropped 4 bases and J dropped 1; count of bases not matched to a gene: 5. The CDR3 spans 15 residues. Germline assignment: CDR1 SGHKS and CDR2 YYEKEE (reference sequence). In nucleotides, the CDR3 is TGTGCCAGCAGCCCCACTAGCGCTTCCTACAATGAGCAGTTCTTC. Amino acids: CASSPTSASYNEQFF.

This clone turned up a few times. The chain joins TRBV19 to TRBJ1-1; perhaps TRBD1 as D (6 bases). The CDR3 is 14 amino acids. V was cut by 7 bases and J by 0 bases, with 12 bases left in between. Germline values: CDR1 LNHDA, CDR2 SQIVND (reference sequence). In nucleotides, the CDR3 is TGTGCCAGTATCGCCACAGGGTTGAACACTGAAGCTTTCTTT. Translating it yields CASIATGLNTEAFF.